The 10 T cell receptor beta chains below all came from one sample that was sequenced in a study of cytomegalovirus exposure and HLA in healthy donors. The study ran its PCR with 60 Vbeta and 13 Jbeta primers. The method was immunoSEQ multiplex PCR; TCRdb's version includes in-frame clones alone and lacks a portion of them. The data hold 250,000 or so clones, with 85% to 95% observed a single time. Sequenced sample: PBMCs. The receptors stem from a girl aged 2-15 years in good health and CMV-seronegative.

The chain has TRBV28 and TRBJ2-5; the match to TRBD1 covers 11 bases. The V and J ends lost 3 bases and 1 base, in that order; junction bases with no gene match: 4. The CDR3 consists of 16 residues. Looked up from germline, CDR1 is MDHEN and CDR2 is SYDVKM. This CDR3 reads CASSFPGTGGQETQYF. In DNA, the CDR3 is TGTGCCAGCAGTTTTCCCGGGACAGGGGGCCAAGAGACCCAGTACTTC.

V and J are TRBV28 and TRBJ1-2; unclear D gene. This CDR3 spans 12 amino acids. Trimming removed 1 base from V and 6 bases from J, with 6 bases in between. CDR1 is MDHEN, CDR2 SYDVKM, per germline. CDR3 protein: CASSLSPDGYTF. CDR3 DNA: TGTGCCAGCAGTTTATCCCCGGATGGCTACACCTTC.

The V call is TRBV6-5, the J call TRBJ1-5; 7 nucleotides line up with TRBD1. The CDR3 totals 13 residues. V gave up 6 bases and J gave up 4 bases; unmatched junction bases: 3. The V gene's germline CDR1 is MNHEY and CDR2 SVGAGI. The CDR3 DNA reads TGTGCCAGCAGGACAGGGTGGAATCAGCCCCAGCATTTT. It yields the protein CASRTGWNQPQHF.

The chain has TRBV5-6 and TRBJ1-6; TRBD1 agrees at 9 bases. Trimming cost V 0 bases and J 7 bases; bases outside gene matches: 5. There are 16 residues in the CDR3. Germline V gene sequence: CDR1 SGHDT, CDR2 YYEEEE. CDR3 sequence reads: CASSLGQGVKNSPLHF. For the CDR3, the DNA is TGTGCCAGCAGCTTGGGACAGGGGGTTAAGAATTCACCCCTCCACTTT.

The rearrangement uses TRBV18 and TRBJ1-6, with 8 bases matching TRBD1. Losses at the gene ends were 4 bases for V and 10 bases for J; bases not matched to a gene: 9. CDR3 size: 15 residues. The germline gives CDR1 KGHSH, CDR2 LQKENI. This chain's CDR3 is CASSRVNDRGSPLHF. The CDR3 bases are TGTGCCAGCTCACGAGTTAATGACAGGGGATCACCCCTCCACTTT.

The chain has TRBV28 and TRBJ1-2, with 8 bases fitting TRBD1. J lost 8 bases, V lost 4 bases, and 6 bases had no gene match. CDR1 is MDHEN and CDR2 is SYDVKM in the germline V gene. The CDR3 is 13 amino acids. The CDR3 DNA reads as TGTGCCAGCAGTTCCGCAGGGGGCTACGGCTACACCTTC. This gives the protein CASSSAGGYGYTF.

This rearrangement joins TRBV5-6 to TRBJ1-6; no firm D call. Trimming removed 0 bases from V and 9 bases from J, with 13 bases in between. The germline V gene encodes CDR1 SGHDT and CDR2 YYEEEE. This CDR3 is built from 15 residues. CDR3 in amino acids: CASSLGQALLSPLHF. The CDR3, as DNA: TGTGCCAGCAGCTTGGGTCAGGCTCTACTTTCACCCCTCCACTTT.

V is TRBV5-6 and J is TRBJ1-5; 8 bases map to TRBD1. V shed 2 bases, J shed 7 bases, and the junction held 2 bases outside the gene matches. This CDR3 is built from 13 residues. The germline CDR1 and CDR2 sequences are SGHDT and YYEEEE. The CDR3, as DNA: TGTGCCAGCAGCTTCGGACAGGGCCAGCCCCAGCATTTT. Translation gives CASSFGQGQPQHF.

As for this clone: Other DNA variants within this sample encode the same CDR3. This chain uses TRBV27 with TRBJ1-2; TRBD1 matches 9 bases. The CDR3 sequence is 13 residues long. Germline-derived CDR1 and CDR2 are MNHEY and SMNVEV (reference sequence). With V trimmed by 6 bases and J by 5 bases, 4 bases remained unmatched. The CDR3 reads CASRGQGRYGYTF. The CDR3 nucleotides are TGTGCCAGCAGGGGACAGGGTCGGTATGGCTACACCTTC.

The chain has TRBV15 and TRBJ1-1; D is perhaps TRBD1 (5 bases). The germline V gene encodes CDR1 LNHNV and CDR2 YYDKDF (reference sequence). The CDR3 extends over 13 amino acids. With 0 bases removed from V and 5 bases from J, the gap between germline ends came to 7 bases. CDR3 amino acids: CATSREKGTEAFF. The CDR3 nucleotides read TGTGCCACCAGCAGAGAAAAGGGGACTGAAGCTTTCTTT.